This T cell receptor beta chain appears in the sequencing data of a study of tumor and adjacent non-tumor tissue in lung cancer. On the study more broadly: There were fewer than 15 adenocarcinoma, a couple of squamous cell carcinoma and 1 small cell lung cancer cases. Stage I to III disease affected about nine men and 5 women aged roughly 30 to 80. Around 4.4 million productive TCRbeta reads were obtained per sample on average. Study-level points and caveats: Higher tumor TCR diversity was associated with shorter survival.

RNA was extracted from bulk tissue without any cell sorting. Three rounds of nested PCR, following a modified ARM-PCR protocol, produced the TCRbeta library. One entry per CDR3 protein, called by TCRdb with MiXCR from the multiplex PCR reads. Found here are more than 95,000 distinct CDR3 sequences, around three fifths of them singletons; the top ten hold 9.5% to 15%. Germline lookup yields CDR1 DFQATT and CDR2 SNEGSKA (reference sequence). The CDR3 has 14 amino acids. A note on this clonotype: Its antigen is not identified. An end of the junction does not agree with germline; a read error may underlie this.

The sequenced sample was lung tumor tissue. V gene TRBV20-1 combines with J gene TRBJ2-1; D perhaps matches TRBD2 (6 bases). This receptor was obtained from a man aged 25-45 years with non-small cell lung cancer. Here the CDR3 reads CSARDAGGYNEQIF. Here the CDR3 DNA reads TGCAGTGCTAGAGATGCCGGGGGATACAATGAGCAGATCTTC.